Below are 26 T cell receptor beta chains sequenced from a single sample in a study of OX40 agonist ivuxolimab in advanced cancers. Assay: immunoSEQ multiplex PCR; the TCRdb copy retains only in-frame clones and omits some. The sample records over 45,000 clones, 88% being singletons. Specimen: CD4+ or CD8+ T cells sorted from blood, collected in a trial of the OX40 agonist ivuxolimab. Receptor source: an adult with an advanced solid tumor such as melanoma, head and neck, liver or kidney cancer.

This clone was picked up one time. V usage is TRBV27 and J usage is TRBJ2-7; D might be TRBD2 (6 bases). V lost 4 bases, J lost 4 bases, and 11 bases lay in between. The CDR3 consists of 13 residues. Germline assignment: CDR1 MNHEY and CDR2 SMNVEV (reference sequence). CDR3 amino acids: CASSYREKYEQYF. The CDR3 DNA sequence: TGTGCCAGCAGTTACCGGGAGAAGTACGAGCAGTACTTC.

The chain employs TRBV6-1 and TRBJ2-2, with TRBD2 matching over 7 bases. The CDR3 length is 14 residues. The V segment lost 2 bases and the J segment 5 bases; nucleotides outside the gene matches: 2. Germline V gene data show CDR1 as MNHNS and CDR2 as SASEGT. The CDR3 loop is CASSEQGGTGELFF. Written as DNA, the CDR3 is TGTGCCAGCAGTGAACAGGGAGGGACCGGGGAGCTGTTTTTT.

CDR3 DNA sequence: TGTGCCAGCATTCCCCCTGACGGGACCTACGAGCAGTACTTC. Translated, it gives CASIPPDGTYEQYF. The chain joins TRBV6-5 to TRBJ2-7; possibly TRBD2 for D (5 bases). Germline-derived CDR1 and CDR2 are MNHEY and SVGAGI. With 7 bases removed from V and 2 bases from J, the gap between germline ends came to 15 bases. The CDR3 extends over 14 amino acids.

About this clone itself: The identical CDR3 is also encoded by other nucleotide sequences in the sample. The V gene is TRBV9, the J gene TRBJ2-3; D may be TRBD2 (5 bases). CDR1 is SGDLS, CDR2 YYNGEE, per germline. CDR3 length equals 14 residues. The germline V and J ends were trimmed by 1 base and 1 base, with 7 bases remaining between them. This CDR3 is CASSVSGRTDTQYF. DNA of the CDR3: TGTGCCAGCAGCGTAAGCGGACGCACAGATACGCAGTATTTT.

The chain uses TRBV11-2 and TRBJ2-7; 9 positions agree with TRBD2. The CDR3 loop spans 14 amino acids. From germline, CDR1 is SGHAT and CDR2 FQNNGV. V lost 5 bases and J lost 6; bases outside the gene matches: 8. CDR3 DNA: TGTGCCAGCAGCCCCGGGACTAGCTCGGGCGAGCAGTACTTC. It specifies CASSPGTSSGEQYF.

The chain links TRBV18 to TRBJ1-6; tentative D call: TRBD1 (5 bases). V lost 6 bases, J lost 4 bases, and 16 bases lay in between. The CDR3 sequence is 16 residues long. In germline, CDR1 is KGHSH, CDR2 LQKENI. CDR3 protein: CASSRQGAGYNSPLHF. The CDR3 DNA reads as TGTGCCAGCTCCCGCCAAGGGGCGGGTTATAATTCACCCCTCCACTTT.

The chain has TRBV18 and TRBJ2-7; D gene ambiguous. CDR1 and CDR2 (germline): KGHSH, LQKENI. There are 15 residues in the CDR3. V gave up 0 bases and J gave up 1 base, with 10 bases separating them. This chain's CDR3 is CASSPPSKRSYEQYF. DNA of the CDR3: TGTGCCAGCTCACCACCCTCTAAGCGTTCCTACGAGCAGTACTTC.

Here the CDR3 DNA reads TGTGCCACCAGCAGAGATTACCGGACAGAGCTGTACGAGCAGTACTTC. It is translated as CATSRDYRTELYEQYF. The rearrangement joins TRBV15 to TRBJ2-7, with TRBD1 as a possible D gene (6 bases). V was trimmed by 0 bases and J by 4 bases, leaving 16 bases between them. The CDR3 sequence is 16 residues long. Germline lookup yields CDR1 LNHNV and CDR2 YYDKDF (reference sequence).

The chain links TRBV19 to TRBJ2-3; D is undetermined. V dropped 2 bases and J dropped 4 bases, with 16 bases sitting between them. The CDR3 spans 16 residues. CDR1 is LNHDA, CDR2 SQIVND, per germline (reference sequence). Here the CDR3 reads CASSIMTSLLADTQYF. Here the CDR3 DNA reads TGTGCCAGTAGTATAATGACCTCTTTGCTAGCAGATACGCAGTATTTT.

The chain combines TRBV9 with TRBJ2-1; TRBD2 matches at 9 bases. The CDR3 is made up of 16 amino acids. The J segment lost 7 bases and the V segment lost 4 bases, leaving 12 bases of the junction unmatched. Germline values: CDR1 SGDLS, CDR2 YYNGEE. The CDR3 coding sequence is TGTGCCAGCAGCCAATACCTTAGCGGGAGTGTAAATGAGCAGTTCTTC. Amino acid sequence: CASSQYLSGSVNEQFF.

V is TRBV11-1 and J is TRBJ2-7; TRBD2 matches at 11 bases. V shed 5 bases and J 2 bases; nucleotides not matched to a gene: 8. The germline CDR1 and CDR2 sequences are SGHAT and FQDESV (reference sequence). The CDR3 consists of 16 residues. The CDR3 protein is CASSQLPGLAAYEQYF. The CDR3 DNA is TGTGCCAGCAGCCAACTTCCGGGACTAGCGGCCTACGAGCAGTACTTC.

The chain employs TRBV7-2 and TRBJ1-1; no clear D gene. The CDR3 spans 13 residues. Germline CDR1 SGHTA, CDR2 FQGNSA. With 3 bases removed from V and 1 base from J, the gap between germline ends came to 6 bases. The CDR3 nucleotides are TGTGCCAGCAGCTTTTTCAGGAACACTGAAGCTTTCTTT. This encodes CASSFFRNTEAFF.

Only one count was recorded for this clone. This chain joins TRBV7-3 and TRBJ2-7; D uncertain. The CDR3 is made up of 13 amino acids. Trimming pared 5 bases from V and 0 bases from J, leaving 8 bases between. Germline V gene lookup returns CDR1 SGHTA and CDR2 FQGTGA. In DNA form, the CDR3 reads TGTGCCAGCAGCCCCCCGGGCTCCTACGAGCAGTACTTC. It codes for CASSPPGSYEQYF.

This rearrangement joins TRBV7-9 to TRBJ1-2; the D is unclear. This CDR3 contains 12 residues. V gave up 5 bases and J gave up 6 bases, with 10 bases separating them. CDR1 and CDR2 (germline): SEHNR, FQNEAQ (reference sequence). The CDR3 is CASSRGPDGYTF. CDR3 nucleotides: TGTGCCAGCAGCCGAGGGCCCGATGGCTACACCTTC.

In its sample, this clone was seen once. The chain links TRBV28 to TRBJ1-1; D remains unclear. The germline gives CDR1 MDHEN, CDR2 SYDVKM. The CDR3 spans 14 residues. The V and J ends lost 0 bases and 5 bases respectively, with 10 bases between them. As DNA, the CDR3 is TGTGCCAGCAGTTTATGGTCGGTGGGGACTGAAGCTTTCTTT. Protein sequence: CASSLWSVGTEAFF.

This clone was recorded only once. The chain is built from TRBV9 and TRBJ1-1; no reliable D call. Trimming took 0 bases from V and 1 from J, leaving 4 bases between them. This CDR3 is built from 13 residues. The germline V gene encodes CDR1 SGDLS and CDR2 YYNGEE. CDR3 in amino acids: CASSVASNTEAFF. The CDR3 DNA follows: TGTGCCAGCAGCGTAGCCTCGAACACTGAAGCTTTCTTT. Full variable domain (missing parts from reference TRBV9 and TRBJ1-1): DSGVTQTPKHLITATGQRVTLRCSPRSGDLSVYWYQQSLDQGLQFLIQYYNGEERAKGNILERFSAQQFPDLHSELNLSSLELGDSALYFCASSVASNTEAFFGQGTRLTVV.

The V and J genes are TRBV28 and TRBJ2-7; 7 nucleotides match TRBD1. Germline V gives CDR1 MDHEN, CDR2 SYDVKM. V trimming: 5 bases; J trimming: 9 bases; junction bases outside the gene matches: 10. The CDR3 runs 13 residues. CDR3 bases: TGTGCCAGCAGTCCCACGACAGGGCCCGTGCAGTACTTC. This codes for CASSPTTGPVQYF.

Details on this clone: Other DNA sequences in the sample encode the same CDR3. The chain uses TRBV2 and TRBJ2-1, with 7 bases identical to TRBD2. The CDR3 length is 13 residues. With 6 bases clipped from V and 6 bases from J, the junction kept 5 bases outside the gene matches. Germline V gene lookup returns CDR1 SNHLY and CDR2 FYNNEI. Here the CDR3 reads CASSQTSANEQFF. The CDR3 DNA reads TGTGCCAGCAGCCAAACTAGCGCCAATGAGCAGTTCTTC.

The DNA of the CDR3 is TGTGCCAGCAGCTTGAGACAGACAGGGCCCTACGAGCAGTACTTC. This gives the protein CASSLRQTGPYEQYF. The gene calls are TRBV7-2 and TRBJ2-5; 7 nucleotides align to TRBD1. The end of the DNA aligns better with TRBJ2-7, so the J call may be wrong. The germline CDR1 and CDR2 sequences are SGHTA and FQGNSA. The CDR3 consists of 15 residues.

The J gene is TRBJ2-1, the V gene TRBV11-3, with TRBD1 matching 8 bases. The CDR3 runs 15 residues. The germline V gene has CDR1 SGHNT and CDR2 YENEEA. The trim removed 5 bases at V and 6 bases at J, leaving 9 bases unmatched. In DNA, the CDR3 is TGTGCCAGCAGCCAAGCTGCGGACAGGGTCAATGAGCAGTTCTTC. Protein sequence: CASSQAADRVNEQFF.

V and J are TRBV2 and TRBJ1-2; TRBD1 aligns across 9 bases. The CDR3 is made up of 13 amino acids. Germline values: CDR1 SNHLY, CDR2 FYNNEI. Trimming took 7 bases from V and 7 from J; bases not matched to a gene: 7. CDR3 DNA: TGTGCCAGCACTAAACAGGGGGCTAGTGGCTACACCTTC. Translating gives CASTKQGASGYTF.

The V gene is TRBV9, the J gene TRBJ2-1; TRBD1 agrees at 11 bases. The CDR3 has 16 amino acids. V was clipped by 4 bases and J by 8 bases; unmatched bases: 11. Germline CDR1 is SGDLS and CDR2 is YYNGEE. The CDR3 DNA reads TGTGCCAGCAGCTCTCGACCGGGACAGGGGGGTGATGAGCAGTTCTTC. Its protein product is CASSSRPGQGGDEQFF.

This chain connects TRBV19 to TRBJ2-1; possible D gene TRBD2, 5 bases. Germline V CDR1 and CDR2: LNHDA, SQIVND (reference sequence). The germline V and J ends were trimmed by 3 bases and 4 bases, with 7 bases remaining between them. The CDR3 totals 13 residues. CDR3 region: CASSIGVYNEQFF. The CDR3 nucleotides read TGTGCCAGTAGTATCGGGGTATACAATGAGCAGTTCTTC.

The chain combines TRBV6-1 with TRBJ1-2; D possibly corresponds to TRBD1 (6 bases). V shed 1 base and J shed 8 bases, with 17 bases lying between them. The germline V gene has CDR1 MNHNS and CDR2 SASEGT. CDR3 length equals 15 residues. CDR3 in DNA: TGTGCCAGCAGTGAAGTATTATCGGGGGGCGACGGCTACACCTTC. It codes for CASSEVLSGGDGYTF.

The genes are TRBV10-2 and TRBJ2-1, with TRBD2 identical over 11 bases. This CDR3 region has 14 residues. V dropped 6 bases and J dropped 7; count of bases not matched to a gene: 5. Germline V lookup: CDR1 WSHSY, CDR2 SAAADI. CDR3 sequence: CASRVAGGLNEQFF. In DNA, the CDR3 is TGCGCCAGCAGAGTAGCGGGGGGGCTTAATGAGCAGTTCTTC.

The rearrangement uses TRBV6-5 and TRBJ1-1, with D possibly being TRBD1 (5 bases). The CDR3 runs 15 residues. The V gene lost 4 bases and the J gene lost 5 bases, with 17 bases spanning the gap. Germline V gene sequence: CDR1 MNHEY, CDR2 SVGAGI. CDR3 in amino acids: CASSSRRVRGTEAFF. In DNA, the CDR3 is TGTGCCAGCAGTTCCCGCAGGGTCCGTGGAACTGAAGCTTTCTTT.